The source of this T cell receptor beta chain is a study of shared clonotypes between healthy human individuals. Generated by immunoSEQ multiplex PCR, the TCRdb table keeps only in-frame clones and is missing some. The sample has nearly 600,000 clones, around 95% seen once. V shed 7 bases and J 3 bases; nucleotides not matched to a gene: 11. Germline CDR1 reads SNHLY; CDR2 reads FYNNEI. CDR3 length: 18 residues. Naive CD8 populations comprised CD45RO-negative cells positively selected for CCR7, excluding terminally differentiated effector memory CD45RA+ cells. V is TRBV2 and J is TRBJ2-6; 11 bases fit TRBD2. The source material was naive CD8+ T cells sorted from blood. This TCR was recovered from a woman aged 25 to 39 in good health. The CDR3 bases are TGTGCCAGCAAAGGGTTTAGCGGGAGGGCAAGTGGGGCCAACGTCCTGACTTTC. Its translation is CASKGFSGRASGANVLTF.